The 22 T cell receptor beta chains reported below all come from one sample, sequenced in a study of blood T cell repertoires in COVID-19. Some clones are missing from TCRdb's copy, which holds only in-frame ones; the method was immunoSEQ multiplex PCR. The sample carries about 210,000 clones, more than 85% recorded once. What was sequenced was peripheral blood. These receptors originate from a middle-aged man with acute or convalescent COVID-19.

This clone was detected a few times. The chain recombines TRBV27 with TRBJ1-1, with a possible D match to TRBD1 (6 bases). V was trimmed by 1 base and J by 1 base, leaving 13 bases between them. The CDR3 has 16 amino acids. Germline-derived CDR1 and CDR2 are MNHEY and SMNVEV (reference sequence). CDR3 DNA: TGTGCCAGCAGTTTATTGAGGACAGTTCCGAACACTGAAGCTTTCTTT. Its translation is CASSLLRTVPNTEAFF.

Remarks on this clone: The same CDR3 arises from other DNA sequences in this sample as well. The chain combines TRBV5-1 with TRBJ2-7, with 10 nucleotides matching TRBD1. Germline loops: CDR1 SGHRS, CDR2 YFSETQ. CDR3 size: 14 residues. V lost 4 bases, J lost 4 bases, and 5 bases stayed unmatched. This chain's CDR3 is CASSATGGRYEQYF. The DNA of the CDR3 is TGCGCCAGCAGCGCGACAGGGGGCAGATACGAGCAGTACTTC.

This sequence joins TRBV9 and TRBJ1-4, with TRBD1 identical over 7 bases. The germline gives CDR1 SGDLS, CDR2 YYNGEE. The CDR3 loop spans 14 amino acids. With V trimmed by 3 bases and J by 5 bases, 4 bases remained unmatched. CDR3 in amino acids: CASSAPGQNEKLFF. CDR3 in DNA: TGTGCCAGCAGCGCTCCGGGACAGAATGAAAAACTGTTTTTT.

The rearrangement uses TRBV7-3 and TRBJ1-1; D remains ambiguous. Trimming removed 5 bases at V and 0 bases at J, with 10 bases between. This CDR3 has 14 residues. Germline V gene lookup returns CDR1 SGHTA and CDR2 FQGTGA. The CDR3 nucleotides read TGTGCCAGCAGCCTCCGAGGCATGAACACTGAAGCTTTCTTT. It specifies CASSLRGMNTEAFF.

CDR3 in amino acids: CATSTTGFTDTQYF. The CDR3 DNA follows: TGTGCCACCAGCACCACAGGGTTTACAGATACGCAGTATTTT. The chain uses TRBV15 and TRBJ2-3, with D possibly being TRBD1 (6 bases). The CDR3 covers 14 residues. Per the germline V gene, CDR1 is LNHNV and CDR2 is YYDKDF (reference sequence). V was cut by 4 bases and J by 3 bases, with 11 bases left in between.

The V call is TRBV5-1, the J call TRBJ2-2; 10 nucleotides line up with TRBD2. Germline CDR1 reads SGHRS; CDR2 reads YFSETQ. J lost 3 bases, V lost 2 bases, and 7 bases had no gene match. The CDR3 length is 17 residues. The CDR3 nucleotides read TGCGCCAGCAGCTTCTCCAGCGGGGGGGCTCACACCGGGGAGCTGTTTTTT. It specifies CASSFSSGGAHTGELFF.

The chain combines TRBV7-2 with TRBJ2-1; TRBD2 matches at 7 bases. The germline CDR1 and CDR2 sequences are SGHTA and FQGNSA. With V trimmed by 0 bases and J by 7 bases, 12 bases remained unmatched. The CDR3 extends over 17 amino acids. CDR3 amino acids: CASSLARGTTVENEQFF. CDR3 DNA sequence: TGTGCCAGCAGCTTAGCCCGGGGGACTACAGTTGAGAATGAGCAGTTCTTC. Combining the CDR3 with reference TRBV7-2 and TRBJ2-1 gives the whole variable domain GAGVSQSPSNKVTEKGKDVELRCDPISGHTALYWYRQSLGQGLEFLIYFQGNSAPDKSGLPSDRFSAERTGGSVSTLTIQRTQQEDSAVYLCASSLARGTTVENEQFFGPGTRLTVL.

CDR3 DNA sequence: TGTGCCAGCAGCATCCGGACAGGGCGCTTAGAGACCCAGTACTTC. It translates to CASSIRTGRLETQYF. The chain couples TRBV7-8 to TRBJ2-5, with TRBD1 matching over 8 bases. CDR1 and CDR2 (germline): SGHVS, FQNEAQ. This CDR3 is built from 15 residues. J was trimmed by 4 bases and V by 5 bases; bases with no gene match: 9.

The genes are TRBV7-3 and TRBJ2-2; TRBD1 might be the D (6 bases). CDR1 and CDR2 (germline): SGHTA, FQGTGA. V gave up 5 bases and J gave up 7 bases, with 14 bases separating them. The CDR3 is 14 amino acids. Here the CDR3 reads CASSQQGSIGELFF. The CDR3 DNA sequence: TGTGCCAGCAGCCAACAGGGTTCGATCGGGGAGCTGTTTTTT.

This chain connects TRBV15 to TRBJ1-1; tentatively, D is TRBD1 (5 bases). Germline CDR1 is LNHNV and CDR2 is YYDKDF (reference sequence). This CDR3 is built from 14 residues. V lost 0 bases, J lost 6 bases, and 11 bases lay in between. CDR3 in amino acids: CATSRDRVIAEAFF. CDR3 sequence (DNA): TGTGCCACCAGCAGAGACAGGGTAATCGCTGAAGCTTTCTTT.

The chain combines TRBV7-9 with TRBJ2-6; 7 bases fit TRBD1. In germline, CDR1 is SEHNR, CDR2 FQNEAQ (reference sequence). This CDR3 region has 17 residues. J lost 2 bases, V lost 3 bases, and 7 bases had no gene match. The CDR3 loop reads CASSFQRQGPGANVLTF. CDR3 DNA sequence: TGTGCCAGCAGCTTCCAACGACAGGGCCCTGGGGCCAACGTCCTGACTTTC. The full variable domain, completed using reference TRBV7-9 and TRBJ2-6, is DTGVSQNPRHKITKRGQNVTFRCDPISEHNRLYWYRQTLGQGPEFLTYFQNEAQLEKSRLLSDRFSAERPKGSFSTLEIQRTEQGDSAMYLCASSFQRQGPGANVLTFGAGSRLTVL.

The chain joins TRBV2 to TRBJ2-7; 7 bases align to TRBD1. Germline V lookup: CDR1 SNHLY, CDR2 FYNNEI. The ends lost 2 bases at V and 6 bases at J; junction bases unmatched: 13. The CDR3 runs 16 residues. The CDR3 bases are TGTGCCAGCAGTGAAAAGGGGGCAGGGTCCAAGGGCGAGCAGTACTTC. It codes for CASSEKGAGSKGEQYF. The variable domain in full, completed from reference TRBV2 and TRBJ2-7, reads EPEVTQTPSHQVTQMGQEVILRCVPISNHLYFYWYRQILGQKVEFLVSFYNNEISEKSEIFDDQFSVERPDGSNFTLKIRSTKLEDSAMYFCASSEKGAGSKGEQYFGPGTRLTVT.

The chain is built from TRBV5-1 and TRBJ1-2; TRBD1 matches at 7 bases. After removal of 0 bases from V and 2 bases from J, the junction contained 4 bases not matched to a gene. The length of the CDR3 is 15 residues. Germline loops: CDR1 SGHRS, CDR2 YFSETQ. The CDR3 protein is CASSLAVGGNYGYTF. CDR3 nucleotide sequence: TGCGCCAGCAGCTTGGCCGTAGGGGGCAACTATGGCTACACCTTC. Full variable domain (remainder filled in from reference TRBV5-1 and TRBJ1-2): KAGVTQTPRYLIKTRGQQVTLSCSPISGHRSVSWYQQTPGQGLQFLFEYFSETQRNKGNFPGRFSGRQFSNSRSEMNVSTLELGDSALYLCASSLAVGGNYGYTFGSGTRLTVV.

This chain uses TRBV6-5 with TRBJ1-1; maybe TRBD1 (5 bases). Per germline, CDR1 MNHEY and CDR2 SVGAGI. Trimming removed 4 bases from V and 0 bases from J, with 6 bases in between. This CDR3 region has 13 residues. Here the CDR3 DNA reads TGTGCCAGCAGTTTCAGGGTGAACACTGAAGCTTTCTTT. This sequence encodes CASSFRVNTEAFF.

The gene calls are TRBV7-6 and TRBJ2-3; TRBD1 matches 7 bases. Losses at the gene ends were 1 base for V and 2 bases for J; bases not matched to a gene: 9. The CDR3 is made up of 17 amino acids. Germline CDR1 and CDR2: SGHVS and FNYEAQ. Here the CDR3 DNA reads TGTGCCAGCAGCTTAGGAACAGGGGCGGGTATCACAGATACGCAGTATTTT. Translating it yields CASSLGTGAGITDTQYF.

The chain uses TRBV30 and TRBJ1-2; 8 bases align to TRBD1. The length of the CDR3 is 13 residues. CDR1 and CDR2 (germline): GTSNPN, SVGIG (reference sequence). V was pared by 3 bases and J by 4 bases, with 4 bases of the junction left unmatched. The chain's CDR3 is CAWSTGTGYGYTF. CDR3 coding DNA: TGTGCCTGGAGCACCGGGACAGGCTATGGCTACACCTTC.

V usage is TRBV19 and J usage is TRBJ1-5, with D possibly TRBD1 on 6 matching bases. Germline CDR1 LNHDA, CDR2 SQIVND (reference sequence). V lost 3 bases and J lost 4, with 13 bases in between. The CDR3 sequence is 15 residues long. CDR3 loop: CASSIKGDGNQPQHF. In DNA form, the CDR3 reads TGTGCCAGTAGTATCAAGGGGGACGGGAATCAGCCCCAGCATTTT.

The chain is built from TRBV10-2 and TRBJ1-1; D is perhaps TRBD1 (5 bases). Germline-derived CDR1 and CDR2 are WSHSY and SAAADI. The ends were cut back, 6 bases at V and 3 bases at J, with 14 bases in the middle. The CDR3 sequence is 14 residues long. Here the CDR3 DNA reads TGCGCCAGCAGCCACCCGGGAGGGGACACTGAAGCTTTCTTT. This encodes CASSHPGGDTEAFF.

The chain employs TRBV19 and TRBJ2-1, with 7 bases aligning to TRBD2. Germline lookup yields CDR1 LNHDA and CDR2 SQIVND (reference sequence). V was clipped by 5 bases and J by 2 bases; unmatched bases: 6. CDR3 length: 15 residues. The CDR3 spells CASSWGGDTYNEQFF. CDR3 coding DNA: TGTGCCAGTAGTTGGGGGGGTGACACCTACAATGAGCAGTTCTTC.

Concerning this clone: Other DNA sequences in this sample translate to the same CDR3. The chain combines TRBV6-6 with TRBJ2-2; 15 bases agree with TRBD2. CDR1 is MNHNY, CDR2 SVGAGI, per germline (reference sequence). Trimming at V came to 5 bases and at J to 1 base, leaving 2 bases not matched to a gene. This CDR3 has 17 residues. CDR3 loop: CASSPGLAGGNTGELFF. CDR3 nucleotides: TGTGCCAGCAGTCCGGGACTAGCGGGGGGGAACACCGGGGAGCTGTTTTTT.

The gene calls are TRBV5-5 and TRBJ1-5; D is ambiguous. V lost 0 bases to trimming and J lost 6 bases, with 7 bases between them. The CDR3 is made up of 13 amino acids. Germline V gives CDR1 SGHKS, CDR2 YYEKEE (reference sequence). CDR3 sequence: CASSLALRQPQHF. DNA of the CDR3: TGTGCCAGCAGCTTGGCCCTGCGTCAGCCCCAGCATTTT. The variable domain in full, with the rest retrieved from reference TRBV5-5 and TRBJ1-5, is DAGVTQSPTHLIKTRGQQVTLRCSPISGHKSVSWYQQVLGQGPQFIFQYYEKEERGRGNFPDRFSARQFPNYSSELNVNALLLGDSALYLCASSLALRQPQHFGDGTRLSIL.

V gene TRBV18 combines with J gene TRBJ1-5; unclear D gene. Germline loops: CDR1 KGHSH, CDR2 LQKENI. The CDR3 runs 14 residues. Trimming took off 6 bases at V and 5 bases at J, with 14 bases between the two ends. The CDR3 loop reads CASSSSGGDQPQHF. DNA of the CDR3: TGTGCCAGCTCCTCGAGCGGTGGGGATCAGCCCCAGCATTTT.